This T cell receptor (beta chain) is from a study of human T cells and chemical hapten exposure. General observations from the study: All donors were alopecia patients, so their immunity may differ from that of healthy people.

This clonotype was observed a single time. Antigen specificity is unknown. A much larger clone is a single base away; this may be a read error. The V gene end was trimmed by 0 bases and the J gene end by 11 bases; junction bases not matched to a gene: 11. Germline V gene data show CDR1 as LGHNA and CDR2 as YNFKEQ. This CDR3 is 17 amino acids long. This sample's time point: patch test 1, 2 weeks after DPC sensitization. Treatment of the sample: therapeutic diphenylcyclopropenone sensitization with weekly scalp DPC. Per the authors' pipeline: 100,000 or so TCRs per sample was the median, with a range of roughly 23,224 to 690,600. Via MiXCR, TCRdb re-called the RACE reads, giving one row per CDR3 protein. TCRdb, rather than the study authors, made the V and J calls. The data show 300,000 to 450,000 distinct CDR3 sequences, roughly 4.8% seen once.

The chain carries TRBV4-2 and TRBJ2-1; 12 positions agree with TRBD2. This receptor was identified in a woman in her 50s with alopecia areata. Some clones in this sample may be carry-over from other donors' samples. Sequenced here: whole blood, sampled in connection with sensitization to the hapten diphenylcyclopropenone (DPC). This CDR3 is CASSQEPPSGGVNKQFF. The CDR3 DNA follows: TGTGCCAGCAGCCAAGAACCACCTAGCGGGGGGGTAAATAAGCAGTTCTTC.